These 20 T cell receptor beta chains share one sample of origin, sequenced in a study of CD8 T cells in ankylosing spondylitis. No antigens are known for them. One entry per CDR3 protein, called by TCRdb with MiXCR from the 5' RACE reads. The repertoire holds some 240,000 distinct CDR3 sequences, with more than 5.5% as singletons. Whole-study findings and limits: Seven to nine highly homologous variants formed a TCR beta motif that appeared characteristic of ankylosing spondylitis blood.

The specimen sequenced was blood, either unsorted or a sorted T cell fraction (not recorded which). The receptors were gathered from a male donor with ankylosing spondylitis.

This clonotype was recorded at least ten times. This chain links TRBV29-1 with TRBJ1-1; D is unclear. V was shortened by 5 bases and J by 7 bases, with 8 bases between the two germline ends. The CDR3 consists of 10 residues. Per germline, CDR1 SQVTM and CDR2 ANQGSEA. Here the CDR3 reads CSVQFGEAFF. CDR3 nucleotide sequence: TGCAGCGTTCAGTTCGGTGAAGCTTTCTTT.

In this sample, this clonotype turned up many times. CDR3 DNA: TGTGCCAGCAGTTACCGACTAGCGGGGGGATACAATGAGCAGTTCTTC. Its translation is CASSYRLAGGYNEQFF. The chain uses TRBV6-2 or TRBV6-3 and TRBJ2-1; 13 bases line up with TRBD2. J was trimmed by 4 bases and V by 2 bases; bases with no gene match: 2. CDR3 length: 16 amino acids. CDR1 MNHEY and CDR2 SVGEGT come from the germline V gene.

The table lists this clonotype with many counts. The rearrangement uses TRBV4-1 and TRBJ1-6; TRBD1 matches at 9 bases. The germline CDR1 and CDR2 sequences are MGHRA and YSYEKL. V lost 8 bases and J lost 10; bases outside the gene matches: 9. The CDR3 consists of 14 residues. The CDR3 coding sequence is TGCGCCAGCCGCTCGGGACAGGGAAAGTCACCCCTCCACTTT. Translation: CASRSGQGKSPLHF.

In this sample, this clonotype turned up many times. The chain employs TRBV6-5 and TRBJ2-5; 12 nucleotides line up with TRBD2. V gave up 6 bases and J gave up 2 bases; unmatched junction bases: 7. The CDR3 sequence is 16 residues long. Germline assignment: CDR1 MNHEY and CDR2 SVGAGI. In nucleotides, the CDR3 is TGTGCCAGCAGCTACGGACTAGCGGGGAATCAAGAGACCCAGTACTTC. As protein: CASSYGLAGNQETQYF.

This clonotype was seen repeatedly, ten times or more. The chain employs TRBV7-8 and TRBJ1-6; no firm D call. Germline CDR1 is SGHVS and CDR2 is FQNEAQ. CDR3 length: 17 residues. V was pared by 0 bases and J by 4 bases, with 13 bases between. CDR3 nucleotides: TGTGCCAGCAGCTTAGCAGCACGGACTTCTTATAATTCACCCCTCCACTTT. This gives the protein CASSLAARTSYNSPLHF.

At least ten counts were recorded for this clonotype. The gene calls are TRBV6-1 and TRBJ2-2; D unclear. The V and J ends lost 5 bases and 4 bases respectively, with 14 bases between them. The CDR3 covers 15 residues. The germline V gene encodes CDR1 MNHNS and CDR2 SASEGT. In DNA, the CDR3 is TGTGCCAGCAGTCCCCTAGTTGAAGGCACCGGGGAGCTGTTTTTT. Translating gives CASSPLVEGTGELFF.

This clonotype was detected many times. The rearrangement joins TRBV12-3 or TRBV12-4 to TRBJ2-3; no definite D call. Trimming stripped 0 bases from V and 0 bases from J, with 7 bases between. The CDR3 loop spans 15 amino acids. The CDR3 DNA sequence: TGTGCCAGCAGTTTAGCCGAATTTAGCACAGATACGCAGTATTTT. This translates into CASSLAEFSTDTQYF.

This clonotype occurred many times. V gene TRBV6-5 combines with J gene TRBJ1-5; no clear D gene. Germline CDR1 is MNHEY and CDR2 is SVGAGI. Trimming stripped 0 bases from V and 2 bases from J, with 11 bases between. This CDR3 spans 16 amino acids. The CDR3 protein is CASSYSGFSGNQPQHF. The CDR3 DNA is TGTGCCAGCAGTTACTCTGGGTTTTCTGGCAATCAGCCCCAGCATTTT.

This clonotype has ten or more counts. This chain joins TRBV10-3 and TRBJ1-2; D gene uncertain. The CDR3 runs to 12 residues. Trimming removed 0 bases from V and 7 bases from J, with 6 bases in between. CDR1 ENHRY and CDR2 SYGVKD come from the germline V gene. This CDR3 reads CAISESPPGYTF. The CDR3 DNA sequence: TGTGCCATCAGTGAGTCACCCCCTGGCTACACCTTC.

The chain uses TRBV12-3 or TRBV12-4 and TRBJ1-4; D possibly corresponds to TRBD1 (5 bases). The CDR3 has 14 amino acids. Trimming stripped 2 bases from V and 5 bases from J, with 9 bases between. The DNA of the CDR3 is TGTGCCAGCAGTTTACAGGGAGGGAATGAAAAACTGTTTTTT. Its protein is CASSLQGGNEKLFF.

Many counts were recorded for this clonotype. V and J are TRBV28 and TRBJ1-5; D gene ambiguous. Trimming stripped 6 bases from V and 0 bases from J, with 12 bases between. This CDR3 contains 15 residues. From germline, CDR1 is MDHEN and CDR2 SYDVKM. CDR3 coding DNA: TGTGCCAGCAGACGCGTCCAATATAGCAATCAGCCCCAGCATTTT. The encoded protein is CASRRVQYSNQPQHF.

In the case of this clonotype: Germline and junction disagree at one end, which may indicate a read error. The genes are TRBV6-5 and TRBJ2-7; 11 positions match TRBD1. The germline CDR1 and CDR2 sequences are MNHEY and SVGAGI. The CDR3 spans 12 residues. The CDR3 spells CASKPEGGTGGF. The DNA of the CDR3 is TGTGCCAGCAAACCGGAGGGCGGGACAGGGGGCTTC.

There are many counts of this clonotype. The V call is TRBV11-2, the J call TRBJ2-1; 8 positions match TRBD2. This CDR3 has 20 residues. Trimming removed 5 bases from V and 0 bases from J; junction bases left unmatched: 18. The germline CDR1 and CDR2 sequences are SGHAT and FQNNGV. For the CDR3, the DNA is TGTGCCAGCAGCCTCTACCGGCGGGGGGTCTACGCTAGCTCCTACAATGAGCAGTTCTTC. Its protein product is CASSLYRRGVYASSYNEQFF.

This clonotype was detected ten times or more. The rearrangement joins TRBV14 to TRBJ2-7, with a possible D match to TRBD1 (5 bases). The CDR3 runs to 13 residues. V shed 4 bases and J shed 4 bases, with 11 bases lying between them. Germline assignment: CDR1 SGHDN and CDR2 FVKESK. The CDR3 sequence is CASSPGHVYEQYF. DNA of the CDR3: TGTGCCAGCAGCCCTGGACACGTATACGAGCAGTACTTC. The full variable domain, in which reference TRBV14 and TRBJ2-7 provide the parts outside the CDR3, is EAGVTQFPSHSVIEKGQTVTLRCDPISGHDNLYWYRRVMGKEIKFLLHFVKESKQDESGMPNNRFLAERTGGTYSTLKVQPAELEDSGVYFCASSPGHVYEQYFGPGTRLTVT.

This clonotype was seen ten or more times. The CDR3 DNA reads TGTGCCAGCAGTTTGAGGACTAGCGGGAGCTACAATGAGCAGTTCTTC. This translates into CASSLRTSGSYNEQFF. The gene calls are TRBV7-6 and TRBJ2-1, with TRBD2 matching over 13 bases. Germline V lookup: CDR1 SGHVS, CDR2 FNYEAQ. The CDR3 loop spans 16 amino acids. V was clipped by 6 bases and J by 3 bases; unmatched bases: 5.

The chain employs TRBV7-2 and TRBJ2-1; TRBD2 agrees at 8 bases. This CDR3 spans 15 amino acids. Per germline, CDR1 SGHTA and CDR2 FQGNSA. V was clipped by 3 bases and J by 8 bases; unmatched bases: 9. Here the CDR3 DNA reads TGTGCCAGCAGCTTCTCCGGGACTAGAGGGGATGAGCAGTTCTTC. It translates to CASSFSGTRGDEQFF. The full variable domain, rest sourced from reference TRBV7-2 and TRBJ2-1, is GAGVSQSPSNKVTEKGKDVELRCDPISGHTALYWYRQSLGQGLEFLIYFQGNSAPDKSGLPSDRFSAERTGGSVSTLTIQRTQQEDSAVYLCASSFSGTRGDEQFFGPGTRLTVL.

The table lists this clonotype with many counts. The J gene is TRBJ2-7, the V gene TRBV12-3 or TRBV12-4; tentatively, D is TRBD1 or TRBD2 (5 bases each). Trimming removed 8 bases from V and 0 bases from J, with 11 bases in between. There are 13 residues in the CDR3. Here the CDR3 reads CASATGASYEQYF. The CDR3 region has the DNA TGTGCCAGCGCCACCGGGGCCTCCTACGAGCAGTACTTC.

The chain is built from TRBV20-1 and TRBJ2-5, with TRBD2 matching 15 bases. Trimming at V came to 1 base and at J to 4 bases, leaving 1 base not matched to a gene. The CDR3 is made up of 15 amino acids. Looked up from germline, CDR1 is DFQATT and CDR2 is SNEGSKA (reference sequence). CDR3 in amino acids: CSARGTSGRGETQYF. The CDR3, as DNA: TGCAGTGCTAGAGGGACTAGCGGGAGGGGAGAGACCCAGTACTTC.

This clonotype was counted between two and nine times. J is TRBJ2-7 and V is TRBV21-1; no DNA check was done on the table's D call, TRBD1. TRBV21-1 is classified as a pseudogene. The CDR3 extends over 15 amino acids. CDR3 loop: CASSNAGTATYEQYF. The DNA for the CDR3 is TGTGCCAGCAGCAACGCCGGGACAGCTACCTACGAGCAGTACTTC.

This clonotype has a handful of counts. This chain connects TRBV20-1 to TRBJ2-7; 8 positions agree with TRBD1. CDR3 length: 13 amino acids. Germline CDR1 DFQATT, CDR2 SNEGSKA (reference sequence). J gave up 2 bases and V 6 bases, and 6 bases lay outside the gene matches. The CDR3 reads CSARQGRTYEQYF. In DNA form, the CDR3 reads TGCAGTGCCAGACAGGGGCGGACCTACGAGCAGTACTTC.